A single TCR beta chain is shown here with its context. This sample is part of a study of blood T cell repertoires in COVID-19. Overall study context: Researchers got acute and convalescent COVID-19 samples from the United States, Italy and Spain. The cDNA or gDNA used as material had been derived from T cells, B-cell-depleted T cells, or PBMCs.

Authors' analysis steps: Reference gene primer amplification gave estimated nucleated cell counts. Libraries were prepared by immunoSEQ multiplex PCR; TCRdb keeps only in-frame clonotypes and omits some of them. That table furnishes V, J and clone size, whereas the DNA furnished D and trimming. The profile shows tens of thousands of clones, about 88% of them singletons. With 4 bases removed from V and 4 bases from J, the gap between germline ends came to 14 bases. Germline assignment: CDR1 SQVTM and CDR2 ANQGSEA. The CDR3 is made up of 14 amino acids. This receptor was obtained from a human donor in a cohort sampled during active COVID-19. Sequencing was carried out using peripheral blood. The chain has TRBV29-1 and TRBJ1-3; maybe TRBD1 (6 bases). The CDR3 region is CSVGLAGVGNTIYF. DNA for the CDR3: TGCAGCGTTGGTCTTGCAGGGGTCGGAAACACCATATATTTT.